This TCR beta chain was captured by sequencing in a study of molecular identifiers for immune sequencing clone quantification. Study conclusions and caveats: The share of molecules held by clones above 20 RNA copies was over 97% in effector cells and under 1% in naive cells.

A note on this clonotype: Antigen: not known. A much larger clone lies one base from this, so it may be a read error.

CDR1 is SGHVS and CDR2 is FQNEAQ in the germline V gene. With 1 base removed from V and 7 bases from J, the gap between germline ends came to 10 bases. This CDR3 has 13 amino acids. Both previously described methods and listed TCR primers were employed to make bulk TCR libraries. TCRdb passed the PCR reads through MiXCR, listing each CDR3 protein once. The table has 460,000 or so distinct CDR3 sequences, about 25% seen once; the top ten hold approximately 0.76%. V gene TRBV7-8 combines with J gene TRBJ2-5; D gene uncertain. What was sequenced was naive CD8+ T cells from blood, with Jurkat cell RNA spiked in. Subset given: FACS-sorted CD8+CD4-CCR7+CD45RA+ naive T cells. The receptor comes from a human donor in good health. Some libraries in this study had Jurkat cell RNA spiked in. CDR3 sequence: CASSLVRARTQYF. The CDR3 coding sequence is TGTGCCAGCAGCTTAGTCCGGGCGAGGACCCAGTACTTC.